This T cell receptor beta chain derives from a study of tumor and adjacent non-tumor tissue in lung cancer. Study background: Approximately 4.2 million productive TCRbeta reads were obtained per sample on average. Study findings and constraints: Tumor tissue had significantly higher TCR diversity than normal lung. In normal lung, the top 100 clones were significantly more dominant than in tumor. Shorter survival was associated with higher TCR diversity in tumors.

No cell sorting was done before RNA was extracted from the tissue. TCRbeta libraries were built with three rounds of nested PCR, modified from ARM-PCR. A single record per CDR3 protein comes from TCRdb applying MiXCR to the multiplex PCR reads. The sample holds over 110,000 distinct CDR3 sequences; 66% are singletons and the top ten take 18%. Trimming removed 1 base from V and 5 bases from J; junction bases left unmatched: 5. Germline lookup yields CDR1 SGHNT and CDR2 YENEEA. The CDR3 spans 17 residues. This clonotype was detected many times. As yet, its antigen is unknown. The rearrangement joins TRBV11-3 to TRBJ2-2; 12 bases are a match to TRBD2. The sequencing sample was made of lung tumor tissue. This receptor was identified in a man between 60 and 75 years old with small cell lung cancer. The CDR3 is CASSLASGRARTGELFF. CDR3 coding DNA: TGTGCCAGCAGCTTAGCTAGCGGGAGGGCCCGGACCGGGGAGCTGTTTTTT.